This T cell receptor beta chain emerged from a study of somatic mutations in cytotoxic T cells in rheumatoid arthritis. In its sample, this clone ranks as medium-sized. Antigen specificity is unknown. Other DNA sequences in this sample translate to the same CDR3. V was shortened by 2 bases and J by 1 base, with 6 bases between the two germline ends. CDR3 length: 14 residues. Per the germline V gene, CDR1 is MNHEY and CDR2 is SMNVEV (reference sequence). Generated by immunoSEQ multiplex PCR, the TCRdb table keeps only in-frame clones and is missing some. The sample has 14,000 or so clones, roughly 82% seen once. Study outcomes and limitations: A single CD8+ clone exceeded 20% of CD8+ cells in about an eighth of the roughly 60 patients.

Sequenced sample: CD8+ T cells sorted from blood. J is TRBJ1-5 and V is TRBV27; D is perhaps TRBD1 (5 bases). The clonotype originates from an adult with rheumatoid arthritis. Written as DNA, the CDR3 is TGTGCCAGCAGTTTAGGGGCCAGCAATCAGCCCCAGCATTTT. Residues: CASSLGASNQPQHF.